Below are 21 T cell receptor beta chains sequenced from a single sample in a study of a mutant IDH1 vaccine in newly diagnosed glioma (dated by TCRdb to the early 2020s). Libraries were made using the immunoSEQ multiplex PCR assay. As stored in TCRdb, this immuneACCESS dataset retains in-frame rearrangements with V and J assigned. A fraction of the clones does not appear; measured against another copy, unresolved V genes explain less than half of the discrepancy, and the remainder lacks a known reason. This sample has roughly 38,000 clones in its table, and 80% to 90% of those were observed once. Of the sample, around 1.5% is held by the ten largest clones. In light of the paper, this sample's time point label describes: week 35, safety follow-up. Every vaccine dose consisted of 300 ug of a 20-mer mutant IDH1 peptide in Montanide, administered subcutaneously together with topical imiquimod. Their recognized antigens are unknown.

The sample here was PBMCs, taken from a glioma patient whose treatment included an IDH1 peptide vaccine. All receptors come from a man between 40 and 49 years old with glioma.

The chain carries TRBV7-6 and TRBJ2-2; D is possibly TRBD2 (6 bases). In germline, CDR1 is SGHVS, CDR2 FNYEAQ. Trimming left V 5 bases short and J 0 bases short, with 7 bases between. CDR3 size: 14 residues. The CDR3 spells CASSGTANTGELFF. In nucleotides, the CDR3 is TGTGCCAGCAGCGGGACTGCGAACACCGGGGAGCTGTTTTTT.

On this clone: In the same sample, other DNA sequences code for this CDR3. The chain employs TRBV6-5 and TRBJ1-5; D is possibly TRBD1 (5 bases). V lost 2 bases and J 4 bases, leaving 6 bases between the germline ends. The CDR3 consists of 13 residues. Germline-derived CDR1 and CDR2 are MNHEY and SVGAGI. The CDR3 reads CASSYRGNQPQHF. The CDR3 nucleotides are TGTGCCAGCAGTTACAGGGGAAATCAGCCCCAGCATTTT.

V usage is TRBV27 and J usage is TRBJ2-2; D gene unclear. CDR3 size: 15 residues. V was cut by 1 base and J by 4 bases, with 10 bases left in between. Germline V lookup: CDR1 MNHEY, CDR2 SMNVEV (reference sequence). CDR3: CASSLLGQPTGELFF. In DNA form, the CDR3 reads TGTGCCAGCAGTTTATTGGGCCAGCCCACCGGGGAGCTGTTTTTT.

This clone is a singleton in its sample. The V call is TRBV13, the J call TRBJ2-7; no reliable D call. The CDR3 runs to 12 residues. CDR1 PRHDT and CDR2 FYEKMQ come from the germline V gene (reference sequence). V gave up 3 bases and J gave up 2 bases, with 5 bases separating them. Here the CDR3 reads CASSFGTYEQYV. The CDR3 DNA reads as TGTGCCAGCAGCTTCGGAACCTACGAGCAGTACGTC.

The genes are TRBV7-9 and TRBJ2-3; D unresolved. The CDR3 loop spans 12 amino acids. V lost 1 base and J lost 2, with 1 base in between. Germline CDR1 and CDR2: SEHNR and FQNEAQ (reference sequence). In DNA, the CDR3 is TGTGCCAGCAGCTTAGACACAGATACGCAGTATTTT. Amino acid sequence: CASSLDTDTQYF.

The chain is built from TRBV10-3 and TRBJ2-3, with 7 positions matching TRBD2. This CDR3 is built from 15 residues. Looked up from germline, CDR1 is ENHRY and CDR2 is SYGVKD. V was pared by 8 bases and J by 2 bases, with 10 bases of the junction left unmatched. The CDR3 region is CAISEREGDTDTQYF. In nucleotides, the CDR3 is TGTGCCATCTCTGAGCGGGAAGGTGACACAGATACGCAGTATTTT.

The chain has TRBV10-3 and TRBJ1-2; TRBD1 agrees at 10 bases. The CDR3 is 14 residues long. Germline loops: CDR1 ENHRY, CDR2 SYGVKD. The trim removed 10 bases at V and 3 bases at J, leaving 8 bases unmatched. The DNA for the CDR3 is TGTGCCACCAAGAGGGACAGGGGATACTATGGCTACACCTTC. Its translation: CATKRDRGYYGYTF.

The chain employs TRBV5-5 and TRBJ1-1; D gene ambiguous. The CDR3 length is 14 residues. Between the trimmed V and J ends, which lost 5 bases and 1 base, there was a span of 12 bases. CDR1 is SGHKS and CDR2 is YYEKEE in the germline V gene (reference sequence). This chain's CDR3 is CASSLGVRNTEAFF. CDR3 nucleotide sequence: TGTGCCAGCAGTTTAGGCGTGAGGAACACTGAAGCTTTCTTT.

The V gene is TRBV10-3, the J gene TRBJ1-1; 10 bases map to TRBD1. This CDR3 is built from 14 residues. The V gene end was trimmed by 8 bases and the J gene end by 3 bases; junction bases not matched to a gene: 6. Germline V gene data show CDR1 as ENHRY and CDR2 as SYGVKD. The CDR3 loop reads CAICSGTGDTEAFF. The CDR3 DNA is TGTGCCATCTGTTCCGGGACAGGGGACACTGAAGCTTTCTTT.

The gene calls are TRBV30 and TRBJ1-4; unclear D gene. This CDR3 region has 13 residues. The germline V gene encodes CDR1 GTSNPN and CDR2 SVGIG (reference sequence). Between the trimmed V and J ends, which lost 2 bases and 5 bases, there was a span of 9 bases. CDR3 nucleotide sequence: TGTGCCTGGAGTACTCCCCCGAATGAAAAACTGTTTTTT. Translated, it gives CAWSTPPNEKLFF. Complete variable domain (other parts from reference TRBV30 and TRBJ1-4): SQTIHQWPATLVQPVGSPLSLECTVEGTSNPNLYWYRQAAGRGLQLLFYSVGIGQISSEVPQNLSASRPQDRQFILSSKKLLLSDSGFYLCAWSTPPNEKLFFGSGTQLSVL.

This sequence joins TRBV6-4 and TRBJ2-1; the D gene is possibly TRBD2 (7 bases). Trimming removed 2 bases at V and 8 bases at J, with 16 bases between. The CDR3 loop spans 15 amino acids. The V gene's germline CDR1 is MRHNA and CDR2 SNTAGT. The CDR3 sequence is CASSDNGLEGDEQFF. The DNA for the CDR3 is TGTGCCAGCAGTGACAACGGACTAGAGGGGGATGAGCAGTTCTTC.

The gene calls are TRBV2 and TRBJ2-5, with D perhaps matching TRBD2 (6 bases). CDR3 length: 15 amino acids. Germline-derived CDR1 and CDR2 are SNHLY and FYNNEI. V lost 4 bases and J lost 3, with 15 bases in between. The CDR3 region is CASSGWRAREETQYF. CDR3 nucleotide sequence: TGTGCCAGCAGTGGGTGGAGGGCTCGTGAAGAGACCCAGTACTTC.

This clone was counted a single time. The chain employs TRBV19 and TRBJ2-2; 10 bases fit TRBD1. This CDR3 region has 15 residues. V gave up 5 bases and J gave up 3 bases; unmatched junction bases: 3. Per the germline V gene, CDR1 is LNHDA and CDR2 is SQIVND (reference sequence). The CDR3, as DNA: TGTGCCAGTAGTGCGACAGGGGGCGACACCGGGGAGCTGTTTTTT. Its translation: CASSATGGDTGELFF.

The V and J genes are TRBV10-3 and TRBJ2-2, with 8 nucleotides matching TRBD1. There are 14 residues in the CDR3. Germline V gene sequence: CDR1 ENHRY, CDR2 SYGVKD. The V gene end was trimmed by 11 bases and the J gene end by 6 bases; junction bases not matched to a gene: 11. The CDR3 DNA sequence: TGTGCCTCTGGGGGCGACAGGGGTCCCGGGGAGCTGTTTTTT. The encoded protein is CASGGDRGPGELFF.

This sequence joins TRBV5-6 and TRBJ2-3, with 7 bases fitting TRBD1. This CDR3 comprises 14 residues. J gave up 1 base and V 4 bases, and 3 bases lay outside the gene matches. Germline V gene lookup returns CDR1 SGHDT and CDR2 YYEEEE. CDR3 in amino acids: CASSPGQGTDTQYF. The CDR3 DNA is TGTGCCAGCAGCCCAGGACAGGGCACAGATACGCAGTATTTT.

This clone was observed once. J is TRBJ1-1 and V is TRBV5-4, with D perhaps TRBD1 (6 bases). Trimming took 4 bases from V and 1 from J, leaving 11 bases between them. The V gene's germline CDR1 is SGHNT and CDR2 YYREEE (reference sequence). There are 14 residues in the CDR3. CDR3 coding DNA: TGTGCCAGCAGCAGGGGACAATCGAACACTGAAGCTTTCTTT. Translated: CASSRGQSNTEAFF.

This clone appeared a single time. The chain couples TRBV10-1 to TRBJ2-2; 8 nucleotides line up with TRBD1. The CDR3 is 12 amino acids. Germline values: CDR1 WNHNN, CDR2 SYGVQD (reference sequence). V gave up 6 bases and J gave up 8 bases; unmatched junction bases: 2. The chain's CDR3 is CASRGQGGELFF. In DNA, the CDR3 is TGCGCCAGCAGAGGACAGGGAGGGGAGCTGTTTTTT.

The V gene is TRBV21-1, the J gene TRBJ2-7; the table gives TRBD2 as D, unverified against the DNA. TRBV21-1 is given as a pseudogene. The CDR3 runs to 15 residues. CDR3 sequence: CASSAQPGLSYEQYF. The CDR3 DNA sequence: TGTGCCAGCAGCGCACAACCGGGACTGAGTTACGAGCAGTACTTC.

Here the CDR3 reads CASSLGGTNEKLFF. DNA for the CDR3: TGTGCCAGCAGCTTGGGGGGGACTAATGAAAAACTGTTTTTT. V usage is TRBV5-4 and J usage is TRBJ1-4; weak D call: TRBD1 (5 bases). The CDR3 consists of 14 residues. Germline V CDR1 and CDR2: SGHNT, YYREEE (reference sequence). Trimming cost V 0 bases and J 2 bases, with 5 bases left between them.

V is TRBV27 and J is TRBJ1-6; D is possibly TRBD1 (6 bases). V lost 6 bases and J 8 bases, leaving 20 bases between the germline ends. Germline CDR1 is MNHEY and CDR2 is SMNVEV (reference sequence). This CDR3 has 16 residues. The CDR3, as DNA: TGTGCCAGCAGCCAATTTCGAGGGGGACGGGATTCACCCCTCCACTTT. Its translation is CASSQFRGGRDSPLHF.

The chain is built from TRBV19 and TRBJ2-5; the D gene is possibly TRBD1 (6 bases). V shed 7 bases and J shed 3 bases, with 9 bases lying between them. CDR1 and CDR2 (germline): LNHDA, SQIVND (reference sequence). This CDR3 contains 12 residues. The CDR3 DNA sequence: TGTGCCAGTATTCGGACAGAAGAGACCCAGTACTTC. This codes for CASIRTEETQYF.